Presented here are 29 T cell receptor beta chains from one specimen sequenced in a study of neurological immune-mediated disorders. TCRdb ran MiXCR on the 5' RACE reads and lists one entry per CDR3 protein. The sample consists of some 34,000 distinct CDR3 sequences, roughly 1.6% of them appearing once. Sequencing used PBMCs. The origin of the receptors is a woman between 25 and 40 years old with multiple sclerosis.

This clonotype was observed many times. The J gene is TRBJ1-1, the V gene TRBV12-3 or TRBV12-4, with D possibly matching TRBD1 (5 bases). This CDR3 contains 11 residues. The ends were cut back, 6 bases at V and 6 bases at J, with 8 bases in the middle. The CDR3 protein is CASRGPAEAFF. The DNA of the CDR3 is TGTGCCAGCAGGGGACCGGCTGAAGCTTTCTTT.

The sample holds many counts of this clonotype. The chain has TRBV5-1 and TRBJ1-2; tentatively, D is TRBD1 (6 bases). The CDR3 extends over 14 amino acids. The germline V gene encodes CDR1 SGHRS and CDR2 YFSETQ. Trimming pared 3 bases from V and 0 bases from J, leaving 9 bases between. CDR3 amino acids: CASSSGVSNYGYTF. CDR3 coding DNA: TGCGCCAGCAGCTCAGGGGTCTCTAACTATGGCTACACCTTC.

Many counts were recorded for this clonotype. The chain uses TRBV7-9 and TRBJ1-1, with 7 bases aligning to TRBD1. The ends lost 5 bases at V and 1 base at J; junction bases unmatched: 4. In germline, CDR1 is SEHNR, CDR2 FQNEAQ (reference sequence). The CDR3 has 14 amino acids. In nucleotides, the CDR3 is TGTGCCAGCAGCGAATACAGGGGGAACACTGAAGCTTTCTTT. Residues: CASSEYRGNTEAFF. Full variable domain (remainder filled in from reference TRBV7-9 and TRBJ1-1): DTGVSQNPRHKITKRGQNVTFRCDPISEHNRLYWYRQTLGQGPEFLTYFQNEAQLEKSRLLSDRFSAERPKGSFSTLEIQRTEQGDSAMYLCASSEYRGNTEAFFGQGTRLTVV.

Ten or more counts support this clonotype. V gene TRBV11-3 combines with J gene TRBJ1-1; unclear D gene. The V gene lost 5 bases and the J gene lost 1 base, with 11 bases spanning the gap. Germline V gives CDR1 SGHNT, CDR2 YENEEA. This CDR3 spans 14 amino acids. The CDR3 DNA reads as TGTGCCAGCAGCCCTGCGACGGGGAACACTGAAGCTTTCTTT. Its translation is CASSPATGNTEAFF.

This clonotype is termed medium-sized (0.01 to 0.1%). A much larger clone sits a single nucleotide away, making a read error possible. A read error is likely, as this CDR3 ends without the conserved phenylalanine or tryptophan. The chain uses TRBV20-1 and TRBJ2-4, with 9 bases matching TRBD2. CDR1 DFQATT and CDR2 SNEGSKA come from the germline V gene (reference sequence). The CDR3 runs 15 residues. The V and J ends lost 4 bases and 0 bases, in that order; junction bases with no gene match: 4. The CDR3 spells CSATSGAIAKNIQYV. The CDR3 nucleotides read TGCAGTGCTACTAGCGGGGCCATAGCCAAAAACATTCAGTACGTC.

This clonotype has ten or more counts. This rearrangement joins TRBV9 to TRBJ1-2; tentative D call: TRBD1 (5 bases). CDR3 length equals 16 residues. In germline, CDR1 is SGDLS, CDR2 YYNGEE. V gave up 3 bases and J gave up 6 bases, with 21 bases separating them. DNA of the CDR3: TGTGCCAGCAGCGAGGGTGAAAGACGACCAGGGCATGGCTACACCTTC. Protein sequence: CASSEGERRPGHGYTF.

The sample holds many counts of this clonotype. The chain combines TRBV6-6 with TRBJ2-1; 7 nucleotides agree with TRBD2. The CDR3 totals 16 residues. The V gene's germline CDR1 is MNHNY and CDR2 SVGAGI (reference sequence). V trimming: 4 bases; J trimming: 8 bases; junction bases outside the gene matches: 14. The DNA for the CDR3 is TGTGCCAGCAGTTCGACGGTTGCGGGGGTGGTCTATGAGCAGTTCTTC. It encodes CASSSTVAGVVYEQFF.

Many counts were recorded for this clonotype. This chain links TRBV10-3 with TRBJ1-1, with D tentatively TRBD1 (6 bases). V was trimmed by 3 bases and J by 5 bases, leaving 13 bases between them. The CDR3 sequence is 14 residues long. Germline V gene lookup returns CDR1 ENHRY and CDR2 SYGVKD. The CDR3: CAISDEGGRTEAFF. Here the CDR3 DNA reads TGTGCCATCAGTGATGAGGGGGGGCGAACTGAAGCTTTCTTT.

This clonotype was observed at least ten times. The CDR3 region is CASSQDGPQRVRGYTF. The DNA of the CDR3 is TGCGCCAGCAGCCAAGATGGCCCCCAAAGGGTAAGGGGCTACACCTTC. This rearrangement joins TRBV4-1 to TRBJ1-2; D is ambiguous. This CDR3 region has 16 residues. The V end was cut by 0 bases, the J end by 8 bases, with 19 bases between. Germline values: CDR1 MGHRA, CDR2 YSYEKL.

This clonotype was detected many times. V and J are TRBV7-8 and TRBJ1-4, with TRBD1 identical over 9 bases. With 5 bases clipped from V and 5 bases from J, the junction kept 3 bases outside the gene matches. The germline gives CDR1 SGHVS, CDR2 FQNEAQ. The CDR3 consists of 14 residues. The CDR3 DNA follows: TGTGCCAGCAGCAGGGGACAGGGAAATGAAAAACTGTTTTTT. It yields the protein CASSRGQGNEKLFF.

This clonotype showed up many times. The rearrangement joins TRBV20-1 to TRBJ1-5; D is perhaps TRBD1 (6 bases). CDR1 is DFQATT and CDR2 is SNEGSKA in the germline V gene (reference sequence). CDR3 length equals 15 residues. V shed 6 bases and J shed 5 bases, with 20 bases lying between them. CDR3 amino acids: CSAQRLQGPHQPQHF. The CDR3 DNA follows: TGCAGTGCCCAAAGGCTCCAGGGGCCGCATCAGCCCCAGCATTTT.

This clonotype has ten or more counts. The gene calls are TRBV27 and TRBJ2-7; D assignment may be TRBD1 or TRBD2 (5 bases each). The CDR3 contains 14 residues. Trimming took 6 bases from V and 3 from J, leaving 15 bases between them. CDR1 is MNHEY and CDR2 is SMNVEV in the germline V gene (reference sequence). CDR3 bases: TGTGCCAGCAGATCTGCCGGGGCCCACTACGAGCAGTACTTC. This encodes CASRSAGAHYEQYF.

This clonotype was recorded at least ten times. The CDR3 here is CASSSFPGNSYEQYF. In DNA, the CDR3 is TGCGCCAGCAGCAGTTTCCCAGGGAACTCCTACGAGCAGTACTTC. V usage is TRBV5-1 and J usage is TRBJ2-7, with a possible D match to TRBD1 (5 bases). Trimming left V 4 bases short and J 0 bases short, with 14 bases between. There are 15 residues in the CDR3. Germline V CDR1 and CDR2: SGHRS, YFSETQ.

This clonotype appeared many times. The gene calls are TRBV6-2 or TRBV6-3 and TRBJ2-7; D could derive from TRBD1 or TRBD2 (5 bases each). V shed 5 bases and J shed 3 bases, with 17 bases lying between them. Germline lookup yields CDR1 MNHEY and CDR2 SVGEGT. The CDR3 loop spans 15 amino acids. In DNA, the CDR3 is TGTGCCAGCAGTACCGCCGGGACCATCAACTACGAGCAGTACTTC. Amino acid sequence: CASSTAGTINYEQYF.

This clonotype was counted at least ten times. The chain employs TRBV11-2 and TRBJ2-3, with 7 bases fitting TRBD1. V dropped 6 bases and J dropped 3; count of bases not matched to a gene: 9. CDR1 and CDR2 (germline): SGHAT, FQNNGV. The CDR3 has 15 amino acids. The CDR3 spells CASSFRQGRTDTQYF. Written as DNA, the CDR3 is TGTGCCAGCAGTTTCAGACAGGGCAGGACAGATACGCAGTATTTT.

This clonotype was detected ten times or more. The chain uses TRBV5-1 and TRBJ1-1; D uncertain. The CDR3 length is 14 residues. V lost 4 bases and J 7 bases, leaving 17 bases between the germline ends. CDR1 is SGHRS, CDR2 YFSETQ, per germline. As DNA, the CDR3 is TGCGCCAGCAGCCCCGGATGGGCGGCAAATGAAGCTTTCTTT. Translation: CASSPGWAANEAFF.

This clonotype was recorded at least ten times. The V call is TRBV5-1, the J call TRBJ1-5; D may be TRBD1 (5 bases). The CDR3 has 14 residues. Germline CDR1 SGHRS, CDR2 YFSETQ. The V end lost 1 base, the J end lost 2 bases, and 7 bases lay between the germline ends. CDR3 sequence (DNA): TGCGCCAGCAGCTTGACAGGTGGCAATCAGCCCCAGCATTTT. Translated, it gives CASSLTGGNQPQHF. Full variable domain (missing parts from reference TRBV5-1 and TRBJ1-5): KAGVTQTPRYLIKTRGQQVTLSCSPISGHRSVSWYQQTPGQGLQFLFEYFSETQRNKGNFPGRFSGRQFSNSRSEMNVSTLELGDSALYLCASSLTGGNQPQHFGDGTRLSIL.

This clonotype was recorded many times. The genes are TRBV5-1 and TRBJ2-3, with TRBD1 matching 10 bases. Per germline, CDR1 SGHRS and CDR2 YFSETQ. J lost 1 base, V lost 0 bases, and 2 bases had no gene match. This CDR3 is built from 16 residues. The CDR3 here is CASSLAGTGGTDTQYF. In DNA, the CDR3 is TGCGCCAGCAGCTTGGCCGGGACAGGGGGCACAGATACGCAGTATTTT.

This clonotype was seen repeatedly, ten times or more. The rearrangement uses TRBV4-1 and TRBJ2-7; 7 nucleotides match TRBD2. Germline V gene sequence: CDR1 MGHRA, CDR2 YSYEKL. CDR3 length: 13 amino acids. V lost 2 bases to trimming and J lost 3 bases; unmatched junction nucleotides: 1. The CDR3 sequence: CASSQLADYEQYF. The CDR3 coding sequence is TGCGCCAGCAGCCAACTAGCGGACTACGAGCAGTACTTC.

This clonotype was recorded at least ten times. CDR3 sequence reads: CASSLSRASGQETQYF. DNA of the CDR3: TGTGCCAGCAGTTTATCTCGGGCTAGCGGTCAAGAGACCCAGTACTTC. This chain joins TRBV12-3 or TRBV12-4 and TRBJ2-5, with 7 nucleotides matching TRBD2. The CDR3 spans 16 residues. V shed 2 bases, J shed 2 bases, and the junction held 8 bases outside the gene matches.

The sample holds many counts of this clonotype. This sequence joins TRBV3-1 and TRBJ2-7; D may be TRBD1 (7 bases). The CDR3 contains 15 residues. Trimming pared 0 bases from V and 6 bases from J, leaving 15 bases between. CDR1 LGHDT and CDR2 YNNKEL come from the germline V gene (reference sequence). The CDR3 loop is CASSQDWQGGVEQYF. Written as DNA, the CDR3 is TGTGCCAGCAGCCAAGACTGGCAGGGGGGAGTCGAGCAGTACTTC.

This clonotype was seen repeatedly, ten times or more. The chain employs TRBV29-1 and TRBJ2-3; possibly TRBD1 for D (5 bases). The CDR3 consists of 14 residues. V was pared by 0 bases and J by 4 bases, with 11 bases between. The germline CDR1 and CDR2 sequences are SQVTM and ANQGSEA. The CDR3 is CSVEDSGISDTQYF. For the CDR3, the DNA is TGCAGCGTTGAAGATTCAGGGATTTCAGATACGCAGTATTTT.

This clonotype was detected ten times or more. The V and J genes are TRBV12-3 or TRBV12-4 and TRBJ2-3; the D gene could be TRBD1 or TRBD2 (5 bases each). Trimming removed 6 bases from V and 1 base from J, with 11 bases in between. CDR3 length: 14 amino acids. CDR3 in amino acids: CASRGTGGTDTQYF. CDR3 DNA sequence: TGTGCCAGCAGAGGGACCGGCGGCACAGATACGCAGTATTTT.

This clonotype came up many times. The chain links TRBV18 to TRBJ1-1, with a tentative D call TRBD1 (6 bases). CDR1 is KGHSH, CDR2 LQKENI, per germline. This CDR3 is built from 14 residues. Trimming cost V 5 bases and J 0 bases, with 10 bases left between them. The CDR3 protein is CASSRRDMNTEAFF. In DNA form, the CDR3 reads TGTGCCAGCTCAAGAAGGGACATGAACACTGAAGCTTTCTTT.

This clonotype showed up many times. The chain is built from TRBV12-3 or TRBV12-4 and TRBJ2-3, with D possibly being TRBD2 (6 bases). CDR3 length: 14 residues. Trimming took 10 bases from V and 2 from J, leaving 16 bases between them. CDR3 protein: CATTGRGPTDTQYF. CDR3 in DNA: TGTGCCACCACGGGGCGGGGCCCCACAGATACGCAGTATTTT.

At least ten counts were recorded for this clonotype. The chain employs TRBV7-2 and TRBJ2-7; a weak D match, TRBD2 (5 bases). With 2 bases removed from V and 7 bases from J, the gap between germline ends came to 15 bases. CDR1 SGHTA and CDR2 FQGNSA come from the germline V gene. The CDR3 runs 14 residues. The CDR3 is CASSLMRSRGEQYF. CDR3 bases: TGTGCCAGCAGCTTAATGAGATCACGGGGAGAGCAGTACTTC.

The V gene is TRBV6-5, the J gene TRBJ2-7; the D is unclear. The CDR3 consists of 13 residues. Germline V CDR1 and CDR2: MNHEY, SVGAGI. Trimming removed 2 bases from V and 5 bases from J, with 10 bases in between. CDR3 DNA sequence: TGTGCCAGCAGTTACAGGGTTAGGGACGAGCAGTACTTC. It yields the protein CASSYRVRDEQYF.

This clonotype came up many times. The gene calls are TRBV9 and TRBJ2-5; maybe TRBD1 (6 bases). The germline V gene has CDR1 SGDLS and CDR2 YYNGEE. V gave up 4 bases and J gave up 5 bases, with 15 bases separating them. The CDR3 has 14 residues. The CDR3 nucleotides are TGTGCCAGCAGCCCCCGAGGGGGTCTCGAGACCCAGTACTTC. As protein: CASSPRGGLETQYF.

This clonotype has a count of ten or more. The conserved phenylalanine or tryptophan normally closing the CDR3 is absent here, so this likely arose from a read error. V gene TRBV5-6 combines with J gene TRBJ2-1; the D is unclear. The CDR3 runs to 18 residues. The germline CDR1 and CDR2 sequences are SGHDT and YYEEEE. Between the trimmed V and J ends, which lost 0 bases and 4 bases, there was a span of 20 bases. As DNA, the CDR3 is TGTGCCAGCAGCTTGGTCTTGCAGATACCTCTTCCTTACAATGAGCAGTTCAAC. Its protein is CASSLVLQIPLPYNEQFN.